This record looks at one T cell receptor beta chain sequence and its context. Which antigen it targets is not known. No per-base quality is available; no much larger clone lies one base away. Samples from volunteer blood donors who had recovered from COVID-19 were contributed by a second Seattle source. The collaborating institutions used their own protocols to collect whole blood in K2EDTA tubes. Collaborator samples were shipped for TCRbeta analysis as frozen whole blood, isolated PBMCs, or DNA extracted from either sample type. TCRbeta CDR3 regions were amplified from genomic DNA using the immunoSEQ Assay, a bias-controlled multiplex PCR. For the original study's pipeline: The number of nucleated cells in each sample was estimated by amplification of reference gene primers within the assay. To quantify the absolute abundance of each unique TCRbeta CDR3 rearrangement, sequence reads were collapsed and filtered. For each sample, productive Simpson clonality was calculated as the square root of Simpson's diversity index over productive rearrangements. TCRdb stores this immuneACCESS table with in-frame sequences only. Part of the clones is absent; in the studies checked, under half of the shortfall reflects unresolved V genes, and no reason is known for the rest. V and J calls and clone size are copied from that table; D and trimming were computed from the DNA. This sample has 230,000 or so clones in its table, and roughly 84% of those were observed once. About 2.3% of the sample lies in the top ten.

The entry originates in a study of blood T cell repertoires in COVID-19 (dated by TCRdb to between 2020 and 2021). For the study in its entirety: Samples from collaborators originated in the United States, Italy and Spain and spanned both the acute and convalescent phases of COVID-19. The prospective study material was composed of cDNA or gDNA derived from T cells, B-cell-depleted T cells, or PBMCs. Subjects who had been exposed to COVID-19, were actively infected with it, or had recovered from it provided the deeply sampled blood TCRbeta repertoires that made up the dataset. The repertoires were made available in a free public database intended to serve as a resource for research on the immune response to SARS-CoV-2. The samples were drawn from two sources: the first 160 participants of the ongoing ImmuneRACE study, and fewer than 1,500 subjects contributed by 6 global collaborators. The sample metadata nearly always contained a de-identified subject ID, COVID-19 status, age in years and sex. HLA class I and class II types, where available, came from metadata supplied by the sample provider rather than from assay-based typing.

V is reduced by 0 bases and J by 5 bases, leaving a spacing of 7 bases between them. Taken from the germline V gene (reference sequence), the CDR1 and CDR2 loops are LGHDT and YNNKEL. Reading from cysteine to phenylalanine, the CDR3 counts 13 amino acids. The DNA shown is the 39-base CDR3, in frame from base 1. The full study reports these points: The amount of clinical and demographic metadata varied by source and participant and was provided uncurated.

Sequenced material: peripheral blood. The chain is assembled from TRBV3-1 (or the pseudogene TRBV3-2) and TRBJ1-1; 6 matching bases give a weak D call of TRBD1. The TCR was taken from a man aged 35-49 years who had recovered from COVID-19. The DNA reads TGTGCCAGCAGCCAAGACCAGGGGACTGAAGCTTTCTTT. Its translation is CASSQDQGTEAFF.